A selection of T cell receptor beta chains follows, all from one sample in a study of T cells in localized non-small cell lung cancer. The assay was immunoSEQ multiplex PCR, and TCRdb's table has in-frame clones only and misses some. The sample holds about 25,000 clones; approximately 88% are singletons and the top ten take around 9.9%. This specimen was peripheral blood mononuclear cells, taken before any cancer treatment. These TCRs come from a woman aged 35-75 years with stage III lung adenocarcinoma. CDR3s include the opening cysteine and the closing phenylalanine or tryptophan. D genes are given only for firm matches. Only part of the rows carry a size: once, few, many, or a class if the clone is expanded.

abundance | j_gene | d_gene | v_gene | CDR3nt | CDR3aa
- | TRBJ1-1 | TRBD1 | TRBV5-8 | TGCGCCAGCAGCCAAGCGTACAGGGGGCGGACTGAAGCTTTCTTT | CASSQAYRGRTEAFF
- | TRBJ2-5 | - | TRBV11-2 | TGTGCCAGCAGCTCCGATAGGGGGGAGACCCAGTACTTC | CASSSDRGETQYF
- | TRBJ2-7 | - | TRBV4-2 | TGTGCCAGCAGCCAAGATGGACAGCGGGGAGAGCAGTACTTC | CASSQDGQRGEQYF
- | TRBJ2-7 | - | TRBV18 | TGTGCCAGCTCACTGGCTGGCTACAGCTACGAGCAGTACTTC | CASSLAGYSYEQYF
- | TRBJ2-7 | TRBD1 | TRBV5-1 | TGCGCCAGCAGCACCGGGGACAGGGTCACAGAGCAGTACTTC | CASSTGDRVTEQYF
- | TRBJ1-3 | TRBD1 | TRBV11-2 | TGTGCCAGCAGCAAAACTGGACAGGGTAGAAACACCATATATTTT | CASSKTGQGRNTIYF
once | TRBJ2-7 | TRBD1 | TRBV5-1 | TGCGCCAGCAGCTTGAAACAGGGGCCTCCTTCCTACGAGCAGTACTTC | CASSLKQGPPSYEQYF
- | TRBJ1-1 | TRBD1 | TRBV5-4 | TGTGCCAGCAGCTCGCTGACAGGGGTAGGGACTGAAGCTTTCTTT | CASSSLTGVGTEAFF
- | TRBJ1-3 | - | TRBV14 | TGTGCCAGCAGCCAAGTGAGCAGGTGGAGACAGGACTCTGGAAACACCATATATTTT | CASSQVSRWRQDSGNTIYF
- | TRBJ1-5 | TRBD1 | TRBV2 | TGTGCCAGTAAGGGACAGGGGTCTCAAGGCAATCAGCCCCAGCATTTT | CASKGQGSQGNQPQHF
- | TRBJ2-7 | TRBD2 | TRBV7-6 | TGTGCCAGCAGCTTCGGGACTAGCGGCACCTACGAGCAGTACTTC | CASSFGTSGTYEQYF
once | TRBJ2-7 | - | TRBV29-1 | TGCAGCGTTCTATCATCCGTTATGGGGGACGAGCAGTACTTC | CSVLSSVMGDEQYF
- | TRBJ1-1 | - | TRBV7-2 | TGTGCCAGCAGCTTCGACAGGAGAAACACTGAAGCTTTCTTT | CASSFDRRNTEAFF
- | TRBJ2-5 | TRBD1 | TRBV6-1 | TGTGCCAGCAGCAGAAGACAGGGAACCCAAGAGACCCAGTACTTC | CASSRRQGTQETQYF
- | TRBJ1-1 | - | TRBV11-2 | TGTGCCAGCAGCCCGGGGGGCAGGGACGCTTTCTTT | CASSPGGRDAFF
- | TRBJ1-2 | - | TRBV5-1 | TGCGCCAGCAGCCCCGACATGACAGCCTACTATGGCTACACCTTC | CASSPDMTAYYGYTF
once | TRBJ1-1 | TRBD1 | TRBV9 | TGTGCCAGCAGCGTACAGGGGGACACTGAAGCTTTCTTT | CASSVQGDTEAFF
- | TRBJ2-3 | - | TRBV20-1 | TGCAGCTTCTATAACACAGATACGCAGTATTTT | CSFYNTDTQYF
- | TRBJ1-4 | - | TRBV4-1 | TGCGCCAGCAGCCAAGATTCGACGGCAGGGGCCATGCGACTGTTTTTT | CASSQDSTAGAMRLFF
- | TRBJ2-7 | - | TRBV10-1 | TGCGCCAGCAGTGAGGCCGGGTCCTACGAGCAGTACTTC | CASSEAGSYEQYF
- | TRBJ1-2 | TRBD1 | TRBV20-1 | TGCAGTGCCGACAGGGGGCCTGGCTACACCTTC | CSADRGPGYTF
- | TRBJ1-3 | - | TRBV5-1 | TGCGCCAGCAGCCCACAGGGCTCTGGAAACACCATATATTTT | CASSPQGSGNTIYF
- | TRBJ1-2 | - | TRBV5-4 | TGTGCCAGCAGCACAAACTCCATGGTAGGCTACACCTTC | CASSTNSMVGYTF
- | TRBJ1-6 | - | TRBV11-2 | TGTGCCAGCAGCCCAAATATTAATTCACCCCTCCACTTT | CASSPNINSPLHF
- | TRBJ2-1 | - | TRBV7-3 | TGTGCCAGCAGCTTAACCGGGGGCGACAATGAGCAGTTCTTC | CASSLTGGDNEQFF
- | TRBJ1-1 | TRBD1 | TRBV7-3 | TGTGCCAGCAGCTTACAAGGACAGGGGGTCGGCACTGAAGCTTTCTTT | CASSLQGQGVGTEAFF